This record covers a single T cell receptor (beta chain). Other nucleotide sequences from this sample produce the same CDR3. How the authors handled the data: Amplification of reference gene primers provided the estimated nucleated cell counts. Clones were sequenced by immunoSEQ multiplex PCR, and TCRdb holds only the in-frame ones, with some missing. The V and J calls and clone size are taken from that table; D and trimming were inferred from the DNA. This table has about 52,000 clones, approximately 85% appearing once. This entry belongs to a study of blood T cell repertoires in COVID-19. The germline CDR1 and CDR2 sequences are SGHRS and YFSETQ. The CDR3 sequence is 14 residues long. Unmatched junction bases numbered 2, after V lost 2 bases and J lost 4 bases.

The chain has TRBV5-1 and TRBJ2-7, with TRBD2 matching 11 bases. This TCR derives from a human donor in a cohort sampled during active COVID-19. Sequenced input: peripheral blood. The CDR3 loop is CASSLTSGSYEQYF. Written as DNA, the CDR3 is TGCGCCAGCAGCTTAACTAGCGGGAGTTACGAGCAGTACTTC.